These 17 T cell receptor beta chains came from one sample sequenced in a study of cytomegalovirus exposure and HLA in healthy donors. Researchers ran the PCR with 60 Vbeta and 13 Jbeta primers. Some clones are missing from TCRdb's copy, which holds only in-frame ones; the method was immunoSEQ multiplex PCR. The data show roughly 200,000 clones, 85% to 90% seen once. The sequencing input was PBMCs. These receptors were taken from a woman in her late teens or twenties in good health and CMV-seronegative.

This chain connects TRBV4-2 to TRBJ1-3, with D unclear. CDR1 and CDR2 from the germline V gene are LGHNA and YNFKEQ. The CDR3 totals 16 residues. The V gene lost 0 bases and the J gene lost 8 bases, with 17 bases spanning the gap. Here the CDR3 reads CASSQEKAQSGDTIYF. Here the CDR3 DNA reads TGTGCCAGCAGCCAAGAAAAGGCGCAATCGGGAGACACCATATATTTT.

The CDR3 DNA reads TGTGCCAGCAGTTTTGGGCAGCAGAACACTGAAGCTTTCTTT. Amino acid sequence: CASSFGQQNTEAFF. The chain joins TRBV27 to TRBJ1-1; D ambiguous. The CDR3 has 14 residues. Trimming stripped 3 bases from V and 1 base from J, with 9 bases between. Germline-derived CDR1 and CDR2 are MNHEY and SMNVEV (reference sequence).

V gene TRBV4-3 combines with J gene TRBJ2-2, with 9 bases fitting TRBD1. The CDR3 is 15 residues long. Germline trimming cut 4 bases from V and 3 bases from J; bases unmatched to any gene: 3. CDR1 is LGHNA, CDR2 YSLEER, per germline. CDR3 bases: TGCGCCAGCAGCCCCGGACAGGGGCACACCGGGGAGCTGTTTTTT. This sequence encodes CASSPGQGHTGELFF.

The V gene is TRBV7-2, the J gene TRBJ2-3; D is possibly TRBD1 (6 bases). Germline values: CDR1 SGHTA, CDR2 FQGNSA. This CDR3 has 15 residues. V lost 5 bases, J lost 0 bases, and 12 bases lay in between. The CDR3 is CASSPQGISTDTQYF. In nucleotides, the CDR3 is TGTGCCAGCAGCCCACAGGGTATAAGCACAGATACGCAGTATTTT.

This chain uses TRBV11-3 with TRBJ2-3, with a weak D call TRBD1 (6 bases). The CDR3 runs 15 residues. Trimming shortened V by 2 bases and J by 2 bases, and 11 bases separated the two germline ends. Germline V gene sequence: CDR1 SGHNT, CDR2 YENEEA. The CDR3 spells CASSLRGGSTDTQYF. CDR3 coding DNA: TGTGCCAGCAGCTTACGAGGGGGTTCCACAGATACGCAGTATTTT.

The chain couples TRBV6-6 to TRBJ1-3; no reliable D call. This CDR3 contains 14 residues. Germline V gives CDR1 MNHNY, CDR2 SVGAGI (reference sequence). The V and J ends lost 4 bases and 0 bases respectively, with 7 bases between them. DNA of the CDR3: TGTGCCAGCAGTTCCCGGTTCTCTGGAAACACCATATATTTT. Its protein is CASSSRFSGNTIYF.

The chain is built from TRBV7-2 and TRBJ1-5; D may be TRBD1 (5 bases). CDR1 and CDR2 (germline): SGHTA, FQGNSA. The V end was cut by 3 bases, the J end by 2 bases, with 11 bases between. This CDR3 is built from 15 residues. DNA of the CDR3: TGTGCCAGCAGCTTCCGGTTAGGGGGCAATCAGCCCCAGCATTTT. Its translation is CASSFRLGGNQPQHF.

This clone is a singleton in its sample. The gene calls are TRBV29-1 and TRBJ1-3; possible D gene TRBD1, 5 bases. With 8 bases removed from V and 2 bases from J, the gap between germline ends came to 13 bases. The CDR3 totals 13 residues. CDR1 and CDR2 from the germline V gene are SQVTM and ANQGSEA. CDR3 DNA: TGCAGCACGGGCGGAGGGGCTGGAAACACCATATATTTT. It translates to CSTGGGAGNTIYF.

V gene TRBV29-1 combines with J gene TRBJ2-1, with 9 bases identical to TRBD2. The CDR3 length is 17 residues. The V and J ends lost 4 bases and 0 bases, in that order; junction bases with no gene match: 10. CDR1 and CDR2 (germline): SQVTM, ANQGSEA. In DNA form, the CDR3 reads TGCAGCGTTGTTATGAGCGGGGGGCTTAGCTCCTACAATGAGCAGTTCTTC. Translation gives CSVVMSGGLSSYNEQFF.

The chain links TRBV19 to TRBJ2-7, with no clear D. Germline V gives CDR1 LNHDA, CDR2 SQIVND (reference sequence). V shed 4 bases and J shed 5 bases, with 15 bases lying between them. The CDR3 totals 14 residues. CDR3 bases: TGTGCCAGTAGTACCAGTCTGCTGCACGACGAGCAGTACTTC. The encoded protein is CASSTSLLHDEQYF.

The CDR3 bases are TGTGCCAGCAGTTACTCGCCAGGGGAGAACATTCAGTACTTC. Protein: CASSYSPGENIQYF. V usage is TRBV6-5 and J usage is TRBJ2-4; D is possibly TRBD1 (6 bases). The CDR3 extends over 14 amino acids. The germline V and J ends were trimmed by 0 bases and 7 bases, with 10 bases remaining between them. The germline V gene encodes CDR1 MNHEY and CDR2 SVGAGI.

The chain recombines TRBV4-1 with TRBJ2-6; TRBD1 is a possible D gene (5 bases). The V and J ends lost 1 base and 0 bases respectively, with 13 bases between them. The germline V gene encodes CDR1 MGHRA and CDR2 YSYEKL. This CDR3 comprises 18 residues. The CDR3 DNA is TGCGCCAGCAGCCAAGTGCAGGGCTTTTTCTCTGGGGCCAACGTCCTGACTTTC. It is translated as CASSQVQGFFSGANVLTF.

The chain uses TRBV7-3 and TRBJ1-1, with TRBD1 identical over 9 bases. The CDR3 sequence is 21 residues long. After removal of 1 base from V and 3 bases from J, the junction contained 21 bases not matched to a gene. CDR1 is SGHTA, CDR2 FQGTGA, per germline. The CDR3 loop is CASSLRVVVGTGPPQYTEAFF. The CDR3 DNA is TGTGCCAGCAGCTTAAGGGTGGTAGTGGGGACAGGGCCCCCTCAGTACACTGAAGCTTTCTTT.

The chain employs TRBV4-3 and TRBJ2-5, with D maybe TRBD1 (6 bases). V lost 0 bases, J lost 4 bases, and 15 bases lay in between. This CDR3 comprises 16 residues. Looked up from germline, CDR1 is LGHNA and CDR2 is YSLEER. The CDR3 nucleotides read TGCGCCAGCAGCCAAGATACCCTATTAGGGGGAGAGACCCAGTACTTC. Amino acids: CASSQDTLLGGETQYF.

The rearrangement uses TRBV5-6 and TRBJ2-1, with a possible D match to TRBD1 (5 bases). CDR3 length equals 16 residues. CDR1 is SGHDT and CDR2 is YYEEEE in the germline V gene. Trimming took off 4 bases at V and 10 bases at J, with 24 bases between the two ends. CDR3 sequence reads: CASSPLRVPFADEQFF. The CDR3 DNA reads as TGTGCCAGCAGCCCCCTCAGGGTCCCATTCGCCGACGAGCAGTTCTTC.

The chain has TRBV7-6 and TRBJ2-3; 8 bases are a match to TRBD2. The trim removed 4 bases at V and 8 bases at J, leaving 11 bases unmatched. This CDR3 region has 15 residues. Germline V CDR1 and CDR2: SGHVS, FNYEAQ. This CDR3 reads CASSSRPSGLGTQYF. Written as DNA, the CDR3 is TGTGCCAGCAGCTCCCGGCCGTCGGGACTAGGTACGCAGTATTTT.

This chain connects TRBV19 to TRBJ1-5, with D hard to call. V was pared by 3 bases and J by 8 bases, with 11 bases between. This CDR3 is 13 amino acids long. Germline assignment: CDR1 LNHDA and CDR2 SQIVND (reference sequence). CDR3 sequence: CASSIRGNEPQHF. The CDR3 region has the DNA TGTGCCAGTAGTATTCGGGGTAACGAGCCCCAGCATTTT.